The 15 T cell receptor beta chains reported below all come from one sample, sequenced in a study of spatial heterogeneity in lung cancer (dated by TCRdb to about 2019). The library was built by means of 5' RACE. TCRdb lists the instrument as NextSeq 500. The raw public reads went through TCRdb reprocessing: fastp at Q25, MiXCR clone calling, in-frame beta chains kept. For every CDR3 protein sequence, its rows merge into one entry that carries the most common genes and DNA. In all, the sample holds just under 95,000 distinct CDR3 sequences, and approximately 12% of those were seen once. The top ten clonotypes cover about 38% of the sample. What the time point label conveys for this sample: sample taken at primary tumor resection. This material consisted of PBMCs, taken at surgery. These receptors were taken from a male donor with early-stage non-small cell lung cancer.

This clonotype was detected a few times. The chain employs TRBV7-8 and TRBJ1-1; D ambiguous. The CDR3 has 15 amino acids. Trimming cost V 5 bases and J 4 bases, with 17 bases left between them. CDR1 SGHVS and CDR2 FQNEAQ come from the germline V gene. CDR3: CASSSRSAGTTEAFF. In nucleotides, the CDR3 is TGTGCCAGCAGCAGTCGCAGTGCGGGTACCACTGAAGCTTTCTTT.

This clonotype was recorded at least ten times. V and J are TRBV5-1 and TRBJ2-7; 8 bases align to TRBD1. V trimming: 4 bases; J trimming: 5 bases; junction bases outside the gene matches: 11. The CDR3 contains 15 residues. The germline gives CDR1 SGHRS, CDR2 YFSETQ. The CDR3 nucleotides read TGCGCCAGCAGCACGAGACAGGGGACTCAACACGAGCAGTACTTC. It is translated as CASSTRQGTQHEQYF.

This clonotype was recorded a few times. This chain links TRBV29-1 with TRBJ1-5; D is uncertain. V lost 4 bases to trimming and J lost 5 bases, with 12 bases between them. The V gene's germline CDR1 is SQVTM and CDR2 ANQGSEA. CDR3 size: 13 residues. The CDR3 nucleotides read TGCAGCGTTGCAACCGGGCAGGATCAGCCCCAGCATTTT. This encodes CSVATGQDQPQHF.

This chain uses TRBV28 with TRBJ1-5, with 10 bases that match TRBD1. The CDR3 covers 14 residues. Trimming at V came to 8 bases and at J to 5 bases, leaving 6 bases not matched to a gene. Germline-derived CDR1 and CDR2 are MDHEN and SYDVKM. This CDR3 reads CASGDRGRDQPQHF. As DNA, the CDR3 is TGTGCCAGCGGGGACAGGGGAAGGGATCAGCCCCAGCATTTT.

This clonotype appeared many times. The V and J genes are TRBV12-3 or TRBV12-4 and TRBJ2-2; the D is unclear. The CDR3 is 16 residues long. V lost 8 bases and J 2 bases, leaving 18 bases between the germline ends. Here the CDR3 DNA reads TGTGCCAGCTCTCCTACTTCGTTTCGCAACACCGGGGAGCTGTTTTTT. Protein: CASSPTSFRNTGELFF.

The chain employs TRBV28 and TRBJ2-3, with TRBD2 matching over 9 bases. V trimming: 3 bases; J trimming: 2 bases; junction bases outside the gene matches: 9. The CDR3 spans 17 residues. The germline CDR1 and CDR2 sequences are MDHEN and SYDVKM. CDR3 DNA: TGTGCCAGCAGTTTTATTAGTGCTAGCGGGGACACAGATACGCAGTATTTT. Protein sequence: CASSFISASGDTDTQYF.

The table lists this clonotype with many counts. V gene TRBV5-6 combines with J gene TRBJ2-7, with D uncertain. The CDR3 runs to 11 residues. Germline V gives CDR1 SGHDT, CDR2 YYEEEE. Trimming shortened V by 2 bases and J by 6 bases, and 6 bases separated the two germline ends. The CDR3 is CASSFFGEQYF. The CDR3, as DNA: TGTGCCAGCAGCTTTTTCGGCGAGCAGTACTTC. The complete variable domain, with remaining parts taken from reference TRBV5-6 and TRBJ2-7, reads DAGVTQSPTHLIKTRGQQVTLRCSPKSGHDTVSWYQQALGQGPQFIFQYYEEEERQRGNFPDRFSGHQFPNYSSELNVNALLLGDSALYLCASSFFGEQYFGPGTRLTVT.

This clonotype appeared many times. The J gene is TRBJ2-1, the V gene TRBV7-3; 13 nucleotides align to TRBD2. With 5 bases clipped from V and 1 base from J, the junction kept 5 bases outside the gene matches. Germline V gene sequence: CDR1 SGHTA, CDR2 FQGTGA. The CDR3 sequence is 17 residues long. The CDR3 nucleotides are TGTGCCAGCAGCCCGACGGGACTAGCGGGGTCCTACAATGAGCAGTTCTTC. The encoded protein is CASSPTGLAGSYNEQFF.

This clonotype has more than one count but fewer than ten. V and J are TRBV7-2 and TRBJ2-5; D gene uncertain. CDR1 is SGHTA, CDR2 FQGNSA, per germline. The length of the CDR3 is 16 residues. The germline V and J ends were trimmed by 2 bases and 2 bases, with 15 bases remaining between them. CDR3 DNA: TGTGCCAGCAGCTTAAGCCATCGAGGCGGACAAGAGACCCAGTACTTC. Its protein is CASSLSHRGGQETQYF.

As DNA, the CDR3 is TGTGCCACCAGTGGGGAGGGTACTAGCGGGCCAACAGATACGCAGTATTTT. Encoded protein: CATSGEGTSGPTDTQYF. The V gene is TRBV24-1, the J gene TRBJ2-3, with TRBD2 matching 9 bases. Germline V gene data show CDR1 as KGHDR and CDR2 as SFDVKD. The CDR3 length is 17 residues. J gave up 3 bases and V 5 bases, and 11 bases lay outside the gene matches.

This clonotype was recorded many times. This chain uses TRBV5-4 with TRBJ2-5; 11 nucleotides match TRBD2. CDR1 and CDR2 from the germline V gene are SGHNT and YYREEE (reference sequence). The length of the CDR3 is 16 residues. The trim removed 3 bases at V and 1 base at J, leaving 5 bases unmatched. The CDR3 DNA reads as TGTGCCAGCAGCTCCGGGACTAGCGGTTCCCAAGAGACCCAGTACTTC. It translates to CASSSGTSGSQETQYF.

The chain is built from TRBV14 and TRBJ2-1; 15 nucleotides align to TRBD2. J was trimmed by 4 bases and V by 4 bases; bases with no gene match: 5. The germline gives CDR1 SGHDN, CDR2 FVKESK. This CDR3 comprises 17 residues. The CDR3, as DNA: TGTGCCAGCAGCCCAGGGACTAGCGGGAGGTGGTACAATGAGCAGTTCTTC. Protein product: CASSPGTSGRWYNEQFF.

The chain combines TRBV28 with TRBJ2-7, with D maybe TRBD2 (5 bases). In germline, CDR1 is MDHEN, CDR2 SYDVKM. CDR3 size: 14 residues. Deletions cut 2 bases from V and 0 bases from J, with 8 bases between. The CDR3 region is CASSLLGDSYEQYF. The CDR3 DNA is TGTGCCAGCAGTTTACTCGGGGACTCCTACGAGCAGTACTTC.

This clonotype was observed a handful of times. The rearrangement links TRBV29-1 to TRBJ2-5; TRBD1 matches at 7 bases. CDR1 is SQVTM, CDR2 ANQGSEA, per germline. The V segment lost 2 bases and the J segment 2 bases; nucleotides outside the gene matches: 2. This CDR3 comprises 13 residues. The CDR3 loop is CSVERDSQETQYF. The DNA of the CDR3 is TGCAGCGTTGAAAGGGACAGTCAAGAGACCCAGTACTTC. Filled out from reference TRBV29-1 and TRBJ2-5, the complete variable domain reads SAVISQKPSRDICQRGTSLTIQCQVDSQVTMMFWYRQQPGQSLTLIATANQGSEATYESGFVIDKFPISRPNLTFSTLTVSNMSPEDSSIYLCSVERDSQETQYFGPGTRLLVL.

The sample holds a few counts of this clonotype. The gene calls are TRBV24-1 and TRBJ2-2, with 14 bases identical to TRBD2. This CDR3 has 18 residues. Trimming at V came to 3 bases and at J to 5 bases, leaving 7 bases not matched to a gene. Per germline, CDR1 KGHDR and CDR2 SFDVKD. CDR3 sequence: CATSDPGTSGSNTGELFF. Here the CDR3 DNA reads TGTGCCACCAGTGATCCTGGGACTAGCGGGAGTAATACCGGGGAGCTGTTTTTT.